These 29 T cell receptor beta chains share one sample of origin, sequenced in a study of blood T cells in healthy people across ages. Through a sample-barcoded 5' primer and a J-beta primer mix, a second PCR was run for about 6 to 12 cycles. MiXCR was run by TCRdb on the 5' RACE reads, yielding one entry per CDR3 protein. The table has some 900,000 distinct CDR3 sequences, 48% seen once. Sequenced: blood. Source of these receptors: a young man in good health.

The V gene is TRBV25-1, the J gene TRBJ1-1; no firm D call. The germline V and J ends were trimmed by 3 bases and 0 bases, with 8 bases remaining between them. Germline CDR1 MGHDK, CDR2 SYGVNS. The CDR3 extends over 14 amino acids. The CDR3 coding sequence is TGTGCCAGCAGTGATGTAGGAGTGAACACTGAAGCTTTCTTT. This sequence encodes CASSDVGVNTEAFF.

The J gene is TRBJ2-7, the V gene TRBV4-1, with 8 positions matching TRBD1. V lost 3 bases and J lost 0; bases outside the gene matches: 7. The CDR3 length is 16 residues. In germline, CDR1 is MGHRA, CDR2 YSYEKL. The CDR3 nucleotides are TGCGCCAGCAGCCATCACGACAGGGGAAGCTCCTACGAGCAGTACTTC. It codes for CASSHHDRGSSYEQYF.

This chain connects TRBV7-2 to TRBJ1-4, with D hard to call. The CDR3 extends over 18 amino acids. The germline gives CDR1 SGHTA, CDR2 FQGNSA. The V end lost 10 bases, the J end lost 0 bases, and 24 bases lay between the germline ends. The CDR3 spells CANTPSRSITTTNEKLFF. Here the CDR3 DNA reads TGTGCCAACACCCCATCCAGATCAATAACTACAACTAATGAAAAACTGTTTTTT.

V is TRBV4-1 and J is TRBJ1-1; D is perhaps TRBD1 (6 bases). The germline CDR1 and CDR2 sequences are MGHRA and YSYEKL. Trimming took off 6 bases at V and 6 bases at J, with 17 bases between the two ends. The CDR3 consists of 14 residues. DNA of the CDR3: TGCGCCAGCAGAGCAACCGGAGGGGGGGCTGAAGCTTTCTTT. It specifies CASRATGGGAEAFF.

This chain links TRBV6-1 with TRBJ2-3, with 10 bases identical to TRBD2. There are 15 residues in the CDR3. Germline V gene sequence: CDR1 MNHNS, CDR2 SASEGT. With 7 bases clipped from V and 5 bases from J, the junction kept 9 bases outside the gene matches. CDR3 DNA: TGTGCCAGCATGAAATTAGCGGGGGGTGGAGATACGCAGTATTTT. Translated, it gives CASMKLAGGGDTQYF.

The J gene is TRBJ1-6, the V gene TRBV27; 9 bases map to TRBD1. Looked up from germline, CDR1 is MNHEY and CDR2 is SMNVEV (reference sequence). Trimming at V came to 6 bases and at J to 7 bases, leaving 4 bases not matched to a gene. The CDR3 sequence is 14 residues long. DNA for the CDR3: TGTGCCAGCAGCATCGGGACAGGGAATTCACCCCTCCACTTT. Residues: CASSIGTGNSPLHF.

This clonotype was found once. The chain recombines TRBV6-5 with TRBJ2-7, with 9 bases that match TRBD1. Germline trimming cut 3 bases from V and 3 bases from J; bases unmatched to any gene: 6. Germline CDR1 reads MNHEY; CDR2 reads SVGAGI. This CDR3 has 15 residues. CDR3 loop: CASSYGPGQGYEQYF. CDR3 in DNA: TGTGCCAGCAGTTATGGCCCGGGACAGGGCTACGAGCAGTACTTC.

The chain combines TRBV11-2 with TRBJ2-2; tentative D call: TRBD2 (7 bases). Trimming took off 2 bases at V and 1 base at J, with 14 bases between the two ends. Germline lookup yields CDR1 SGHAT and CDR2 FQNNGV. This CDR3 is 17 amino acids long. The CDR3 region has the DNA TGTGCCAGCAGCTTATATGGCGGGGGCCTGAACACCGGGGAGCTGTTTTTT. Amino acids: CASSLYGGGLNTGELFF. Looking up the rest from reference TRBV11-2 and TRBJ2-2 gives the full variable domain: EAGVAQSPRYKIIEKRQSVAFWCNPISGHATLYWYQQILGQGPKLLIQFQNNGVVDDSQLPKDRFSAERLKGVDSTLKIQPAKLEDSAVYLCASSLYGGGLNTGELFFGEGSRLTVL.

This clonotype was detected only once. The chain carries TRBV10-3 and TRBJ1-4; TRBD1 matches 8 bases. V lost 11 bases and J lost 8; bases outside the gene matches: 10. The CDR3 is 13 amino acids. Germline V gene data show CDR1 as ENHRY and CDR2 as SYGVKD. CDR3 DNA: TGTGCCGCCTGGACAGGGCCAGGAGAAAAACTGTTTTTT. This encodes CAAWTGPGEKLFF.

This chain links TRBV2 with TRBJ1-5; D not resolved. In germline, CDR1 is SNHLY, CDR2 FYNNEI. With 3 bases removed from V and 0 bases from J, the gap between germline ends came to 9 bases. The CDR3 runs to 15 residues. The CDR3 spells CASSENVNSNQPQHF. CDR3 in DNA: TGTGCCAGCAGTGAGAATGTAAATAGCAATCAGCCCCAGCATTTT.

This clonotype was seen a handful of times. This chain uses TRBV28 with TRBJ2-7; 8 bases fit TRBD1. With 8 bases clipped from V and 0 bases from J, the junction kept 6 bases outside the gene matches. Per the germline V gene, CDR1 is MDHEN and CDR2 is SYDVKM. The CDR3 runs 14 residues. The DNA of the CDR3 is TGTGCCAGCCGCCGGACAGGGACCTCCTACGAGCAGTACTTC. As protein: CASRRTGTSYEQYF.

A remark on this clonotype: A junction boundary mismatches the germline segment, possibly from a read error. The rearrangement links TRBV27 to TRBJ1-2; a possible D gene is TRBD1 (6 bases). The germline gives CDR1 MNHEY, CDR2 SMNVEV (reference sequence). There are 14 residues in the CDR3. CDR3 nucleotide sequence: TGTGCCAGCAGAGCCCAGGGGTTTAACGATGGCTACACCTTC. Residues: CASRAQGFNDGYTF.

The sample holds a few counts of this clonotype. The chain joins TRBV5-1 to TRBJ2-1; TRBD2 matches at 12 bases. CDR1 and CDR2 (germline): SGHRS, YFSETQ. CDR3 length equals 17 residues. Losses at the gene ends were 4 bases for V and 6 bases for J; bases not matched to a gene: 11. CDR3 in amino acids: CASSLYLAGGRGNEQFF. The CDR3 coding sequence is TGCGCCAGCAGCCTTTACCTAGCGGGGGGGCGTGGCAATGAGCAGTTCTTC.

In this sample, this clonotype turned up a few times. The gene calls are TRBV10-3 and TRBJ2-1, with D possibly matching TRBD1 (6 bases). There are 12 residues in the CDR3. Per germline, CDR1 ENHRY and CDR2 SYGVKD. V was clipped by 4 bases and J by 5 bases, with 6 bases between them. CDR3 region: CAISGQDNEQFF. CDR3 bases: TGTGCCATCAGTGGACAGGACAATGAGCAGTTCTTC.

The chain recombines TRBV6-6 with TRBJ1-6; 8 bases fit TRBD1. Unmatched junction bases numbered 9, after V lost 7 bases and J lost 10 bases. This CDR3 spans 14 amino acids. Looked up from germline, CDR1 is MNHNY and CDR2 is SVGAGI (reference sequence). The CDR3, as DNA: TGTGCCAGCACCGCGACAGGGGCGGTCTCACCCCTCCACTTT. Its translation: CASTATGAVSPLHF.

V usage is TRBV4-2 and J usage is TRBJ1-1; perhaps TRBD1 as D (5 bases). CDR1 is LGHNA, CDR2 YNFKEQ, per germline. The CDR3 extends over 17 amino acids. Trimming shortened V by 0 bases and J by 4 bases, and 18 bases separated the two germline ends. CDR3 amino acids: CASSQDLRGGQGTEAFF. The CDR3 nucleotides are TGTGCCAGCAGCCAAGATCTCCGTGGAGGGCAGGGCACTGAAGCTTTCTTT.

The chain is built from TRBV27 and TRBJ2-7; no firm D call. The CDR3 extends over 13 amino acids. Looked up from germline, CDR1 is MNHEY and CDR2 is SMNVEV (reference sequence). The V and J ends lost 2 bases and 0 bases respectively, with 5 bases between them. CDR3: CASSLRRSYEQYF. In DNA form, the CDR3 reads TGTGCCAGCAGTTTAAGGCGCTCCTACGAGCAGTACTTC.

In its sample, this clonotype was seen a few times. This chain connects TRBV11-3 to TRBJ2-7; no reliable D call. Germline V CDR1 and CDR2: SGHNT, YENEEA. Trimming pared 1 base from V and 1 base from J, leaving 11 bases between. This CDR3 region has 15 residues. The CDR3 DNA reads TGTGCCAGCAGCTTAGGTCTGTCACCTTCCTACGAGCAGTACTTC. Protein sequence: CASSLGLSPSYEQYF.

This chain connects TRBV29-1 to TRBJ1-1; the D is unclear. V lost 2 bases, J lost 0 bases, and 10 bases lay in between. Germline CDR1 SQVTM, CDR2 ANQGSEA. This CDR3 region has 14 residues. CDR3 coding DNA: TGCAGCGTTGAAAGCCACCTATTGAACACTGAAGCTTTCTTT. It is translated as CSVESHLLNTEAFF. Complete variable domain (other parts from reference TRBV29-1 and TRBJ1-1): SAVISQKPSRDICQRGTSLTIQCQVDSQVTMMFWYRQQPGQSLTLIATANQGSEATYESGFVIDKFPISRPNLTFSTLTVSNMSPEDSSIYLCSVESHLLNTEAFFGQGTRLTVV.

V is TRBV9 and J is TRBJ2-2; 7 nucleotides align to TRBD2. From germline, CDR1 is SGDLS and CDR2 YYNGEE. The CDR3 totals 14 residues. The J segment lost 6 bases and the V segment lost 4 bases, leaving 6 bases of the junction unmatched. CDR3 sequence reads: CASSLGGGSGELFF. The CDR3 DNA sequence: TGTGCCAGCAGCTTGGGGGGGGGATCCGGGGAGCTGTTTTTT.

CDR3 residues: CASSATDSNTEAFF. CDR3 in DNA: TGTGCCAGCAGCGCAACGGACAGTAACACTGAAGCTTTCTTT. The gene calls are TRBV12-3 or TRBV12-4 and TRBJ1-1; D perhaps matches TRBD1 (6 bases). The length of the CDR3 is 14 residues. V was pared by 6 bases and J by 2 bases, with 13 bases between.

The gene calls are TRBV4-1 and TRBJ2-5; maybe TRBD2 (5 bases). The DNA end favors TRBJ2-7, so the J call may be wrong. CDR3 size: 15 residues. CDR1 MGHRA and CDR2 YSYEKL come from the germline V gene. This chain's CDR3 is CASSLSGARDYEQYF. The DNA of the CDR3 is TGCGCCAGCAGCCTCAGTGGAGCGAGGGATTACGAGCAGTACTTC.

The J gene is TRBJ1-2, the V gene TRBV20-1, with 10 bases lining up with TRBD1. Trimming cost V 0 bases and J 0 bases; bases outside gene matches: 7. The CDR3 loop spans 17 amino acids. CDR1 is DFQATT, CDR2 SNEGSKA, per germline (reference sequence). The CDR3 reads CSARDGTGAGANYGYTF. As DNA, the CDR3 is TGCAGTGCTAGAGATGGGACAGGGGCCGGAGCTAACTATGGCTACACCTTC.

This clonotype has more than one count but fewer than ten. This chain links TRBV10-3 with TRBJ2-2; D might be TRBD1 or TRBD2, each matching 6 bases. The V gene lost 7 bases and the J gene lost 1 base, with 10 bases spanning the gap. CDR1 and CDR2 (germline): ENHRY, SYGVKD. This CDR3 has 14 amino acids. Here the CDR3 reads CAITGGGNTGELFF. The CDR3 nucleotides read TGTGCCATCACTGGAGGGGGGAACACCGGGGAGCTGTTTTTT.

V and J are TRBV6-1 and TRBJ1-5; a weak D match, TRBD1 (6 bases). The CDR3 has 16 residues. Germline CDR1 MNHNS, CDR2 SASEGT. Trimming left V 7 bases short and J 6 bases short, with 22 bases between. This CDR3 is CASTSDSGTKGQPQHF. The CDR3 DNA sequence: TGTGCCAGCACCAGCGACTCCGGGACAAAGGGTCAGCCCCAGCATTTT.

This chain joins TRBV7-3 and TRBJ2-1; 11 positions match TRBD2. Unmatched junction bases numbered 6, after V lost 3 bases and J lost 5 bases. This CDR3 comprises 16 residues. Germline values: CDR1 SGHTA, CDR2 FQGTGA. The CDR3 protein is CASSLTGTSGNNEQFF. Written as DNA, the CDR3 is TGTGCCAGCAGCTTGACCGGGACTAGCGGCAACAATGAGCAGTTCTTC.

The V gene is TRBV12-3 or TRBV12-4, the J gene TRBJ1-2, with a possible D match to TRBD1 (6 bases). The CDR3 covers 15 residues. V lost 3 bases and J lost 2, with 13 bases in between. The CDR3 bases are TGTGCCAGCAGTTTTGCCAGGGGCGTAAACTATGGCTACACCTTC. The encoded protein is CASSFARGVNYGYTF.

The chain joins TRBV4-1 to TRBJ1-2; 9 bases are shared with TRBD1. Germline V gene data show CDR1 as MGHRA and CDR2 as YSYEKL. The CDR3 spans 17 residues. V lost 2 bases to trimming and J lost 4 bases; unmatched junction nucleotides: 11. The CDR3 is CASSQSPDGTGSYGYTF. Written as DNA, the CDR3 is TGCGCCAGCAGCCAATCCCCCGATGGGACAGGGAGCTATGGCTACACCTTC.

The CDR3 DNA follows: TGCAGTACTGTCGACAGGTCCAGCAATCAGCCCCAGCATTTT. Its translation: CSTVDRSSNQPQHF. This chain joins TRBV20-1 and TRBJ1-5; the D gene is possibly TRBD1 (6 bases). Germline assignment: CDR1 DFQATT and CDR2 SNEGSKA (reference sequence). The V end was cut by 8 bases, the J end by 1 base, with 15 bases between. The CDR3 is 14 amino acids.